This TCR beta chain was retrieved from a study of CXCR3-negative and CXCR3-positive naive CD8 T cells. This CDR3 spans 13 amino acids. Germline lookup yields CDR1 SQVTM and CDR2 ANQGSEA. The study made its TRB cDNA libraries by 5' RACE, adding UMI labels. Reprocessing the 5' RACE reads, TCRdb reports a single entry for every CDR3 protein and omits DNA. The sample holds 45,000 to 65,000 distinct CDR3 sequences. The chain employs TRBV29-1 and TRBJ2-7; lacking DNA, the TRBD1 call made by TCRdb goes unchecked. The clonotype originates from a human donor in good health. Some clones in this sample may be carry-over from other donors' samples. The sequencing sample was made of naive CXCR3- CD8+ T cells from blood. Subset defined: CD45RO-CCR7+CD27+CD95- naive CD8+ T cells lacking CXCR3 (TNR3-). The CDR3 sequence is CSVEGGRLLEQYF.